These 30 T cell receptor beta chains were sequenced from one sample in a study of technical replicates of blood from a few donors. Profiled with immunoSEQ multiplex PCR; TCRdb holds only in-frame clones, not every one. The sample yields some 76,000 clones, roughly 94% seen once. The sequenced sample was T cells isolated from PBMCs. The receptors stem from a human donor in good health.

The chain recombines TRBV28 with TRBJ1-5; 10 nucleotides match TRBD1. Losses at the gene ends were 5 bases for V and 7 bases for J; bases not matched to a gene: 11. This CDR3 spans 16 amino acids. The germline gives CDR1 MDHEN, CDR2 SYDVKM. CDR3: CASSHDRGRVMQPQHF. The CDR3 DNA is TGTGCCAGCAGTCACGACAGGGGGCGCGTGATGCAGCCCCAGCATTTT.

The chain has TRBV6-5 and TRBJ2-5; maybe TRBD2 (5 bases). Per the germline V gene, CDR1 is MNHEY and CDR2 is SVGAGI. The CDR3 consists of 11 residues. Deletions cut 4 bases from V and 5 bases from J, with 5 bases between. This CDR3 reads CASSLAETQYF. The CDR3 region has the DNA TGTGCCAGCAGTTTAGCGGAGACCCAGTACTTC.

This chain joins TRBV5-4 and TRBJ2-5, with 7 bases that match TRBD2. CDR1 and CDR2 (germline): SGHNT, YYREEE (reference sequence). Trimming at V came to 2 bases and at J to 5 bases, leaving 9 bases not matched to a gene. The CDR3 runs 15 residues. The CDR3 region has the DNA TGTGCCAGCAGCTTACTGGTTACCGGGAGGGAGACCCAGTACTTC. This encodes CASSLLVTGRETQYF.

The chain is built from TRBV6-5 and TRBJ1-5, with TRBD1 identical over 7 bases. Germline V gives CDR1 MNHEY, CDR2 SVGAGI. V dropped 5 bases and J dropped 6; count of bases not matched to a gene: 7. The length of the CDR3 is 14 residues. The CDR3 DNA reads as TGTGCCAGCAGTCCCAGACAGGGAGGTCAGCCCCAGCATTTT. Translating gives CASSPRQGGQPQHF.

The chain links TRBV5-6 to TRBJ2-7, with 7 bases matching TRBD1. V shed 1 base and J 2 bases; nucleotides not matched to a gene: 9. Germline loops: CDR1 SGHDT, CDR2 YYEEEE. CDR3 length: 16 residues. The CDR3 bases are TGTGCCAGCAGCTTGTTCCACCGGGACAGAGCCTACGAGCAGTACTTC. Residues: CASSLFHRDRAYEQYF.

V gene TRBV7-6 combines with J gene TRBJ2-7; D unresolved. V lost 4 bases and J lost 1, with 8 bases in between. CDR1 and CDR2 (germline): SGHVS, FNYEAQ. The CDR3 length is 13 residues. The CDR3, as DNA: TGTGCCAGCAGCTCGGGTGGGTCCTACGAGCAGTACTTC. It translates to CASSSGGSYEQYF.

V and J are TRBV27 and TRBJ1-2; D is uncertain. Trimming left V 8 bases short and J 3 bases short, with 10 bases between. The V gene's germline CDR1 is MNHEY and CDR2 SMNVEV (reference sequence). This CDR3 spans 12 amino acids. The CDR3 region is CASAPRDYGYTF. Written as DNA, the CDR3 is TGTGCCAGCGCCCCCCGGGACTATGGCTACACCTTC.

This clone was counted once. This chain connects TRBV9 to TRBJ2-1, with a possible D match to TRBD1 (6 bases). Trimming took 5 bases from V and 2 from J, leaving 14 bases between them. The CDR3 extends over 15 amino acids. Germline values: CDR1 SGDLS, CDR2 YYNGEE. For the CDR3, the DNA is TGTGCCAGCAGACCCCGGGACAATGCCTACAATGAGCAGTTCTTC. This sequence encodes CASRPRDNAYNEQFF.

The CDR3 nucleotides read TGTGCCAGCAGCCCAGTAACAGGCGGGGCTGGGGCCAACGTCCTGACTTTC. Translating gives CASSPVTGGAGANVLTF. The chain uses TRBV9 and TRBJ2-6; tentative D call: TRBD2 (6 bases). Per the germline V gene, CDR1 is SGDLS and CDR2 is YYNGEE. The CDR3 has 17 amino acids. V lost 4 bases to trimming and J lost 2 bases, with 16 bases between them.

The chain uses TRBV5-1 and TRBJ2-7; the match to TRBD2 covers 9 bases. CDR3 length: 16 residues. J gave up 0 bases and V 0 bases, and 4 bases lay outside the gene matches. Germline values: CDR1 SGHRS, CDR2 YFSETQ. The CDR3 loop is CASSLDIAGDSYEQYF. The CDR3 nucleotides are TGCGCCAGCAGCTTGGATATAGCGGGAGACTCCTACGAGCAGTACTTC.

This chain uses TRBV9 with TRBJ1-2; 10 nucleotides line up with TRBD1. From germline, CDR1 is SGDLS and CDR2 YYNGEE. V dropped 0 bases and J dropped 3; count of bases not matched to a gene: 5. The CDR3 runs 16 residues. This CDR3 reads CASSVDSTGGYYGYTF. In DNA, the CDR3 is TGTGCCAGCAGCGTAGATTCGACAGGGGGCTACTATGGCTACACCTTC.

This clone has just a few counts. The genes are TRBV2 and TRBJ1-1; 9 positions agree with TRBD1. This CDR3 is 16 amino acids long. The germline CDR1 and CDR2 sequences are SNHLY and FYNNEI. The junction had 10 bases not matched to a gene; V was cut back by 6 bases and J by 2 bases. CDR3 bases: TGTGCCAGCAGCCCGGACAGGGGACTATTCAACACTGAAGCTTTCTTT. Translating it yields CASSPDRGLFNTEAFF. Supplemented by reference TRBV2 and TRBJ1-1, the full variable domain reads EPEVTQTPSHQVTQMGQEVILRCVPISNHLYFYWYRQILGQKVEFLVSFYNNEISEKSEIFDDQFSVERPDGSNFTLKIRSTKLEDSAMYFCASSPDRGLFNTEAFFGQGTRLTVV.

The chain combines TRBV28 with TRBJ2-1; D is unresolved. V was shortened by 5 bases and J by 4 bases, with 6 bases between the two germline ends. The CDR3 covers 12 residues. The V gene's germline CDR1 is MDHEN and CDR2 SYDVKM. CDR3 in amino acids: CASSLRYNEQFF. Written as DNA, the CDR3 is TGTGCCAGCAGTCTAAGATACAATGAGCAGTTCTTC.

The rearrangement links TRBV7-8 to TRBJ1-3; D is unresolved. From germline, CDR1 is SGHVS and CDR2 FQNEAQ. This CDR3 region has 18 residues. The V end was cut by 4 bases, the J end by 0 bases, with 19 bases between. The CDR3 sequence is CASSSWNHLASSGNTIYF. The CDR3 DNA follows: TGTGCCAGCAGCTCCTGGAACCACCTAGCTTCCTCTGGAAACACCATATATTTT.

The genes are TRBV21-1 and TRBJ2-7; the D segment call TRBD2 is taken from the table without a DNA check. TRBV21-1 is labeled a pseudogene. There are 19 residues in the CDR3. The CDR3 loop is CASSKVAIAGENFVYEQYF. CDR3 sequence (DNA): TGTGCCAGCAGCAAAGTAGCCATAGCGGGAGAGAACTTCGTCTACGAGCAGTACTTC.

The V and J genes are TRBV11-2 and TRBJ2-2; TRBD2 agrees at 9 bases. Germline V gene data show CDR1 as SGHAT and CDR2 as FQNNGV. This CDR3 has 17 amino acids. J lost 7 bases, V lost 4 bases, and 13 bases had no gene match. The CDR3 sequence: CASSSPQAGGHNGELFF. The CDR3 region has the DNA TGTGCCAGCAGCTCTCCACAAGCGGGAGGTCATAACGGGGAGCTGTTTTTT.

The rearrangement joins TRBV5-1 to TRBJ2-7, with D perhaps TRBD1 (6 bases). CDR1 and CDR2 (germline): SGHRS, YFSETQ. V was shortened by 6 bases and J by 0 bases, with 13 bases between the two germline ends. The CDR3 consists of 14 residues. CDR3 DNA sequence: TGCGCCAGCAATCCCAGGGGAAACTCCTACGAGCAGTACTTC. It specifies CASNPRGNSYEQYF.

This clone was observed a few times. The chain has TRBV21-1 and TRBJ1-2. TRBV21-1 is tagged as a pseudogene. CDR3 length: 16 residues. The CDR3 here is CASSKRRGGSFYGYTF. For the CDR3, the DNA is TGTGCCAGCAGCAAAAGGCGGGGGGGATCGTTCTATGGCTACACCTTC.

This chain joins TRBV6-4 and TRBJ2-1; 12 nucleotides match TRBD2. The CDR3 is made up of 13 amino acids. The V and J ends lost 6 bases and 6 bases, in that order; junction bases with no gene match: 0. Germline-derived CDR1 and CDR2 are MRHNA and SNTAGT. CDR3 residues: CASRLAGGNEQFF. CDR3 coding DNA: TGTGCCAGCAGACTAGCGGGAGGCAATGAGCAGTTCTTC.

This rearrangement joins TRBV18 to TRBJ1-3; D is perhaps TRBD1 (5 bases). V was trimmed by 0 bases and J by 4 bases, leaving 16 bases between them. CDR1 is KGHSH and CDR2 is LQKENI in the germline V gene. The length of the CDR3 is 17 residues. CDR3 loop: CASSPPKGVTVGNTIYF. The DNA for the CDR3 is TGTGCCAGCTCACCACCTAAAGGGGTCACGGTCGGAAACACCATATATTTT.

The chain carries TRBV19 and TRBJ2-7, with 8 bases that match TRBD1. From germline, CDR1 is LNHDA and CDR2 SQIVND (reference sequence). V was clipped by 2 bases and J by 1 base; unmatched bases: 4. The CDR3 spans 15 residues. CDR3 DNA sequence: TGTGCCAGTAGTATATCGGGACAGGTTTCCTACGAGCAGTACTTC. It yields the protein CASSISGQVSYEQYF.

V gene TRBV5-1 combines with J gene TRBJ2-1, with TRBD2 matching 10 bases. The ends lost 3 bases at V and 6 bases at J; junction bases unmatched: 9. Germline V gene lookup returns CDR1 SGHRS and CDR2 YFSETQ. The CDR3 totals 16 residues. The CDR3 is CASSSLAGDSTNEQFF. The DNA of the CDR3 is TGCGCCAGCAGCTCCCTAGCGGGAGATTCTACCAATGAGCAGTTCTTC.

V usage is TRBV28 and J usage is TRBJ2-5, with a weak D call TRBD2 (6 bases). V was trimmed by 3 bases and J by 5 bases, leaving 16 bases between them. The CDR3 is 15 residues long. Germline V gene sequence: CDR1 MDHEN, CDR2 SYDVKM. The CDR3 loop is CASSLDYRGRETQYF. CDR3 coding DNA: TGTGCCAGCAGTTTGGATTATCGGGGGAGGGAGACCCAGTACTTC.

The V gene is TRBV6-1, the J gene TRBJ1-4; TRBD1 might be the D (5 bases). Germline V gene lookup returns CDR1 MNHNS and CDR2 SASEGT. This CDR3 is 15 amino acids long. The germline V and J ends were trimmed by 11 bases and 3 bases, with 19 bases remaining between them. CDR3 coding DNA: TGTGCCGGCCAAGATAGTGTAGGGGCTAATGAAAAACTGTTTTTT. It specifies CAGQDSVGANEKLFF.

The chain employs TRBV6-6 and TRBJ1-3; D remains unclear. From germline, CDR1 is MNHNY and CDR2 SVGAGI (reference sequence). Trimming shortened V by 6 bases and J by 0 bases, and 15 bases separated the two germline ends. This CDR3 region has 16 residues. For the CDR3, the DNA is TGTGCCAGCAGAACTATCGACTCCTACTCTGGAAACACCATATATTTT. Translation: CASRTIDSYSGNTIYF.

The chain recombines TRBV6-5 with TRBJ1-5; no clear D. V shed 7 bases and J shed 3 bases, with 10 bases lying between them. Germline V gene sequence: CDR1 MNHEY, CDR2 SVGAGI. There are 13 residues in the CDR3. CDR3 nucleotides: TGTGCCAGCAAACCGGACTTCAATCAGCCCCAGCATTTT. Amino acids: CASKPDFNQPQHF.

This chain links TRBV4-1 with TRBJ2-3, with 11 bases aligning to TRBD2. V was clipped by 1 base and J by 6 bases; unmatched bases: 15. This CDR3 is built from 19 residues. Germline loops: CDR1 MGHRA, CDR2 YSYEKL. The CDR3 loop reads CASSQASGTSGRRADTQYF. The CDR3 region has the DNA TGCGCCAGCAGCCAAGCGAGCGGGACTAGCGGCCGAAGGGCGGATACGCAGTATTTT.

V and J are TRBV14 and TRBJ2-7; a possible D gene is TRBD2 (6 bases). The V end lost 4 bases, the J end lost 2 bases, and 18 bases lay between the germline ends. CDR1 is SGHDN and CDR2 is FVKESK in the germline V gene. This CDR3 comprises 16 residues. The CDR3 nucleotides are TGTGCCAGCAGCCGTGACGGCCAGGGAGGAACCTACGAGCAGTACTTC. Protein product: CASSRDGQGGTYEQYF. The full variable domain, in which reference TRBV14 and TRBJ2-7 provide the parts outside the CDR3, is EAGVTQFPSHSVIEKGQTVTLRCDPISGHDNLYWYRRVMGKEIKFLLHFVKESKQDESGMPNNRFLAERTGGTYSTLKVQPAELEDSGVYFCASSRDGQGGTYEQYFGPGTRLTVT.

This clone was seen a few times. The gene calls are TRBV9 and TRBJ1-1; 8 positions agree with TRBD1. The germline gives CDR1 SGDLS, CDR2 YYNGEE. The CDR3 spans 16 residues. V was clipped by 4 bases and J by 3 bases; unmatched bases: 11. The CDR3 loop is CASSKSLDREDTEAFF. The DNA for the CDR3 is TGTGCCAGCAGCAAAAGTCTGGACAGGGAGGACACTGAAGCTTTCTTT.

The rearrangement uses TRBV11-3 and TRBJ2-7; TRBD2 is a possible D gene (5 bases). The ends were cut back, 3 bases at V and 2 bases at J, with 14 bases in the middle. This CDR3 has 15 residues. From germline, CDR1 is SGHNT and CDR2 YENEEA. CDR3 protein: CASSLGSGGTYEQYF. CDR3 bases: TGTGCCAGCAGCTTGGGCTCCGGAGGTACCTACGAGCAGTACTTC. The variable domain in full, with the rest retrieved from reference TRBV11-3 and TRBJ2-7, is EAGVVQSPRYKIIEKKQPVAFWCNPISGHNTLYWYLQNLGQGPELLIRYENEEAVDDSQLPKDRFSAERLKGVDSTLKIQPAELGDSAVYLCASSLGSGGTYEQYFGPGTRLTVT.